The clone carrying this T cell receptor (beta chain) showed up just once. Authors' data handling: Counts of nucleated cells, estimated from reference gene primer amplification, were obtained. Repertoires were generated with immunoSEQ multiplex PCR, while TCRdb's copy carries only in-frame clones and drops some. The V and J calls and clone size were taken over from that table, and D and trimming were inferred from the DNA. Of some 130,000 clones listed, roughly 90% are singletons. The sample originates from a study of blood T cell repertoires in COVID-19. The overall study: The analysed material was cDNA or gDNA that came from T cells, B-cell-depleted T cells, or PBMCs.

CDR1 and CDR2 from the germline V gene are MNHEY and SVGAGI. Between the trimmed V and J ends, which lost 2 bases and 4 bases, there was a span of 15 bases. The CDR3 runs to 16 residues. The chain links TRBV6-5 to TRBJ2-1; D is possibly TRBD2 (7 bases). This clonotype was obtained from a man between 60 and 75 years old with COVID-19, enrolled during active disease. Source material: peripheral blood. For the CDR3, the DNA is TGTGCCAGCAGTTACGGGGGGCGGGACTATTACAATGAGCAGTTCTTC. This gives the protein CASSYGGRDYYNEQFF.